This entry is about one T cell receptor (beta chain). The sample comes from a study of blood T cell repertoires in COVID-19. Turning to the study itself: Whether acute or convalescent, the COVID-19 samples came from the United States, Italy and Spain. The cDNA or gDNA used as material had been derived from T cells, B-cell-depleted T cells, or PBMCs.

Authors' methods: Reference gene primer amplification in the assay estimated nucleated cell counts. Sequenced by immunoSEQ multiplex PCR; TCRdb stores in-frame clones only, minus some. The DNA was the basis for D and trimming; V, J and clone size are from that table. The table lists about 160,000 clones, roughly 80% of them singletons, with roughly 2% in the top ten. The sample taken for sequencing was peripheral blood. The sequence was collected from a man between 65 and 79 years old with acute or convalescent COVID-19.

The CDR3 coding sequence is TGTGCCAGCAGCGCTAACAATCAGCCCCAGCATTTT. It is translated as CASSANNQPQHF. The chain carries TRBV12-3 or TRBV12-4 and TRBJ1-5; D remains unclear. The CDR3 extends over 12 amino acids. V lost 6 bases to trimming and J lost 3 bases, with 6 bases between them.